The 27 T cell receptor beta chains in this list originate from one sample, sequenced in a study of CD8+ T cells in alopecia areata. RNA extraction and reverse transcription yielded cDNA as sequencing template. The assay was immunoSEQ multiplex PCR, and TCRdb's table has in-frame clones only and misses some. Among roughly 120,000 clones listed, 30% to 40% were seen once. Material: CD4+ T cells sorted from blood. The receptors were sampled from a human donor with alopecia areata.

CDR3 DNA: TGTGCCAGCAGCGTAGAAATGAACACTGAAGCTTTCTTT. This gives the protein CASSVEMNTEAFF. The rearrangement uses TRBV9 and TRBJ1-1; the D is unclear. Germline CDR1 and CDR2: SGDLS and YYNGEE. This CDR3 region has 13 residues. The V end was cut by 0 bases, the J end by 0 bases, with 3 bases between.

CDR3 residues: CSVLLEGQQETQYF. DNA of the CDR3: TGCAGCGTCCTACTTGAGGGACAGCAAGAGACCCAGTACTTC. The chain has TRBV29-1 and TRBJ2-5; 7 positions match TRBD1. CDR3 size: 14 residues. J gave up 2 bases and V 6 bases, and 9 bases lay outside the gene matches. The germline V gene has CDR1 SQVTM and CDR2 ANQGSEA.

The chain couples TRBV28 to TRBJ1-2, with D perhaps matching TRBD1 (6 bases). Between the trimmed V and J ends, which lost 5 bases and 5 bases, there was a span of 18 bases. Germline lookup yields CDR1 MDHEN and CDR2 SYDVKM. The CDR3 loop spans 15 amino acids. For the CDR3, the DNA is TGTGCCAGCAGTCTCGGGGGGCAGGGGCGTTATGGCTACACCTTC. Translation: CASSLGGQGRYGYTF.

This chain connects TRBV28 to TRBJ1-2, with D unresolved. V was pared by 7 bases and J by 7 bases, with 19 bases between. CDR1 and CDR2 (germline): MDHEN, SYDVKM. The CDR3 spans 14 residues. DNA of the CDR3: TGTGCCAGCACTGGGTCGGAGAGATGGGTTGGCTACACCTTC. This encodes CASTGSERWVGYTF.

The CDR3 bases are TGTGCCAGCAGTTTGCGCACGGACATTCAGTACTTC. It codes for CASSLRTDIQYF. The V gene is TRBV28, the J gene TRBJ2-4; D is undetermined. The V gene's germline CDR1 is MDHEN and CDR2 SYDVKM. This CDR3 region has 12 residues. Trimming removed 3 bases from V and 8 bases from J, with 8 bases in between.

The J gene is TRBJ1-1, the V gene TRBV30, with 8 bases identical to TRBD1. The trim removed 1 base at V and 7 bases at J, leaving 5 bases unmatched. The CDR3 is 13 residues long. Germline values: CDR1 GTSNPN, CDR2 SVGIG (reference sequence). The CDR3: CAWSGQGQVEAFF. In nucleotides, the CDR3 is TGTGCCTGGAGTGGACAGGGACAGGTTGAAGCTTTCTTT.

This clone was seen only a few times. The gene calls are TRBV29-1 and TRBJ2-7; TRBD1 matches at 9 bases. Germline loops: CDR1 SQVTM, CDR2 ANQGSEA. The CDR3 length is 14 residues. V lost 6 bases and J lost 3; bases outside the gene matches: 9. The DNA of the CDR3 is TGCAGCGTCGCCTCAGGGACAGGGCTCTACGAGCAGTACTTC. It codes for CSVASGTGLYEQYF.

This sequence joins TRBV28 and TRBJ2-1; D remains ambiguous. V lost 10 bases and J lost 8, with 18 bases in between. Germline V gives CDR1 MDHEN, CDR2 SYDVKM. This CDR3 is 13 amino acids long. The CDR3 DNA reads TGTGCCACCGTGGACGACTTTAGGGATGAGCAGTTCTTC. As protein: CATVDDFRDEQFF.

In this sample, this clone turned up a few times. The chain's CDR3 is CASSYGRVGNEQFF. CDR3 coding DNA: TGTGCCAGCAGTTACGGCAGGGTCGGTAATGAGCAGTTCTTC. The chain couples TRBV6-5 to TRBJ2-1; maybe TRBD1 (5 bases). The CDR3 sequence is 14 residues long. Trimming pared 2 bases from V and 7 bases from J, leaving 12 bases between. CDR1 and CDR2 from the germline V gene are MNHEY and SVGAGI.

The chain joins TRBV30 to TRBJ1-2; 10 bases match TRBD1. This CDR3 has 13 residues. With V trimmed by 5 bases and J by 6 bases, 6 bases remained unmatched. Per the germline V gene, CDR1 is GTSNPN and CDR2 is SVGIG (reference sequence). The CDR3 region is CAWPQTGGHGYTF. DNA of the CDR3: TGTGCCTGGCCACAGACAGGGGGCCATGGCTACACCTTC.

The J gene is TRBJ2-5, the V gene TRBV5-1; 9 bases match TRBD1. The J segment lost 4 bases and the V segment lost 3 bases, leaving 7 bases of the junction unmatched. The germline gives CDR1 SGHRS, CDR2 YFSETQ. The CDR3 runs 15 residues. The CDR3 DNA sequence: TGCGCCAGCAGCTCGTTTGGACAGGGGAGAGAGACCCAGTACTTC. Its protein product is CASSSFGQGRETQYF.

This clone was seen a few times. This rearrangement joins TRBV29-1 to TRBJ2-5; 12 nucleotides line up with TRBD2. Germline lookup yields CDR1 SQVTM and CDR2 ANQGSEA. Trimming removed 4 bases from V and 5 bases from J; junction bases left unmatched: 8. CDR3 length: 15 residues. The CDR3 sequence: CSVGLFGTSGETQYF. DNA for the CDR3: TGCAGCGTTGGGCTCTTTGGGACTAGCGGGGAGACCCAGTACTTC.

This clone was counted a few times. The chain is built from TRBV7-8 and TRBJ2-7; 7 bases are a match to TRBD1. Germline-derived CDR1 and CDR2 are SGHVS and FQNEAQ. With V trimmed by 7 bases and J by 7 bases, 13 bases remained unmatched. This CDR3 is 14 amino acids long. The CDR3 DNA reads TGTGCCAGCACTAGGGGGCAGGTGGGGGCGGAGCAGTACTTC. It translates to CASTRGQVGAEQYF.

The rearrangement links TRBV29-1 to TRBJ2-3; D might be TRBD2 (5 bases). This CDR3 is 13 amino acids long. Trimming took off 3 bases at V and 7 bases at J, with 14 bases between the two ends. Germline CDR1 is SQVTM and CDR2 is ANQGSEA. The chain's CDR3 is CSVEGATGNTQYF. The CDR3 DNA is TGCAGCGTTGAGGGAGCCACTGGGAATACGCAGTATTTT.

This clone was seen once. The chain has TRBV4-1 and TRBJ2-7; D is possibly TRBD2 (6 bases). The length of the CDR3 is 18 residues. Germline V gene sequence: CDR1 MGHRA, CDR2 YSYEKL. The ends were cut back, 0 bases at V and 3 bases at J, with 21 bases in the middle. The CDR3 reads CASSQEPFLASLLYEQYF. The DNA of the CDR3 is TGCGCCAGCAGCCAAGAACCCTTTCTAGCGAGCTTACTCTACGAGCAGTACTTC.

The chain has TRBV28 and TRBJ1-2, with 10 bases aligning to TRBD1. Germline V gene lookup returns CDR1 MDHEN and CDR2 SYDVKM. The CDR3 contains 12 residues. J gave up 13 bases and V 7 bases, and 9 bases lay outside the gene matches. CDR3 sequence reads: CASTLGQGEFTF. The CDR3 DNA reads TGTGCCAGCACCCTTGGACAGGGGGAATTCACCTTC.

The V call is TRBV19, the J call TRBJ1-5; TRBD1 matches at 9 bases. Germline trimming cut 5 bases from V and 3 bases from J; bases unmatched to any gene: 8. The germline V gene has CDR1 LNHDA and CDR2 SQIVND (reference sequence). The CDR3 is 16 amino acids. The CDR3 nucleotides are TGTGCCAGTAGTGGGGGACAGGGAACGAACAATCAGCCCCAGCATTTT. Its protein product is CASSGGQGTNNQPQHF.

The chain combines TRBV29-1 with TRBJ2-5; 7 bases are a match to TRBD1. The CDR3 is 12 amino acids. After removal of 3 bases from V and 5 bases from J, the junction contained 3 bases not matched to a gene. Germline CDR1 and CDR2: SQVTM and ANQGSEA. This CDR3 is CSVDRGMETQYF. CDR3 sequence (DNA): TGCAGCGTTGACAGGGGGATGGAGACCCAGTACTTC.

The chain links TRBV27 to TRBJ2-1; D not certain. Trimming stripped 1 base from V and 7 bases from J, with 14 bases between. Germline CDR1 is MNHEY and CDR2 is SMNVEV (reference sequence). CDR3 length: 15 residues. The CDR3 DNA follows: TGTGCCAGCAGTTTATTTGAGAGCTTCGCGAATGAGCAGTTCTTC. Its protein product is CASSLFESFANEQFF.

The genes are TRBV29-1 and TRBJ2-2; weak D call: TRBD2 (5 bases). The CDR3 spans 12 residues. Germline V lookup: CDR1 SQVTM, CDR2 ANQGSEA. Trimming pared 7 bases from V and 3 bases from J, leaving 9 bases between. DNA for the CDR3: TGCAGCGGGGAGAAGGACACCGGGGAGCTGTTTTTT. This gives the protein CSGEKDTGELFF.

This clone showed up just a few times. The rearrangement links TRBV5-1 to TRBJ2-5, with TRBD2 matching over 10 bases. The J segment lost 5 bases and the V segment lost 4 bases, leaving 8 bases of the junction unmatched. CDR3 size: 15 residues. The germline V gene encodes CDR1 SGHRS and CDR2 YFSETQ. CDR3 bases: TGCGCCAGCAGCCCGAGCGGGAGGGCCGAGGAGACCCAGTACTTC. Translation: CASSPSGRAEETQYF.

This clone was seen only a few times. This chain connects TRBV23-1 to TRBJ1-5; the D is unclear. TRBV23-1 falls under the ORF class, with uncertain function. V was cut by 0 bases and J by 6 bases, with 15 bases left in between. The CDR3 consists of 16 residues. The CDR3, as DNA: TGCGCCAGCAGTCAATCCCTCGGACGCCGAGGTCAGCCCCAGCATTTT. It codes for CASSQSLGRRGQPQHF.

The V gene is TRBV4-3, the J gene TRBJ2-6; D gene unclear. V was shortened by 1 base and J by 0 bases, with 7 bases between the two germline ends. Germline V gene sequence: CDR1 LGHNA, CDR2 YSLEER. The CDR3 length is 16 residues. The CDR3 DNA follows: TGCGCCAGCAGCCAAGCTTTCATCTCTGGGGCCAACGTCCTGACTTTC. This sequence encodes CASSQAFISGANVLTF.

The chain recombines TRBV6-5 with TRBJ2-1; the D gene is possibly TRBD2 (6 bases). V lost 6 bases to trimming and J lost 9 bases, with 18 bases between them. Germline V gene sequence: CDR1 MNHEY, CDR2 SVGAGI. The CDR3 totals 14 residues. The CDR3 coding sequence is TGTGCCAGCAGGGGCGTGTTGGAGGGCGGTGAGCAGTTCTTC. Residues: CASRGVLEGGEQFF.

J is TRBJ2-1 and V is TRBV29-1, with TRBD2 matching 8 bases. Per the germline V gene, CDR1 is SQVTM and CDR2 is ANQGSEA. CDR3 length equals 14 residues. V shed 6 bases and J 8 bases; nucleotides not matched to a gene: 12. The CDR3 region is CSVLSGSSLDEQFF. The CDR3 nucleotides read TGCAGCGTCCTAAGCGGGAGTTCGTTGGATGAGCAGTTCTTC.

V gene TRBV6-6 combines with J gene TRBJ2-6; no clear D gene. V shed 2 bases and J shed 0 bases, with 5 bases lying between them. The germline gives CDR1 MNHNY, CDR2 SVGAGI (reference sequence). The CDR3 extends over 15 amino acids. This CDR3 is CASSYRSSGANVLTF. The CDR3 DNA is TGTGCCAGCAGTTACCGGTCCTCTGGGGCCAACGTCCTGACTTTC.

V and J are TRBV29-1 and TRBJ1-2; the match to TRBD1 covers 7 bases. CDR3 length equals 15 residues. The V and J ends lost 6 bases and 8 bases, in that order; junction bases with no gene match: 18. Germline V gene lookup returns CDR1 SQVTM and CDR2 ANQGSEA. CDR3: CSVLGIWTGTGGYTF. As DNA, the CDR3 is TGCAGCGTCCTAGGAATTTGGACAGGAACGGGAGGCTACACCTTC.